The entry below describes one T cell receptor (beta chain). The entry originates in a study of shared clonotypes between healthy human individuals. Study summary: The donor pool was made up of two women and three men aged 18 to 49.

The CDR3 is made up of 15 amino acids. Germline CDR1 KGHSH, CDR2 LQKENI. With 3 bases clipped from V and 10 bases from J, the junction kept 9 bases outside the gene matches. The deep-level immunoSEQ assay was used. It was across several immunoSEQ plates that each subset's genomic DNA was evenly split. Study processing details: ImmunoSEQ gave junction-only sequences without quality scores, so filtering differed. The repertoire was sequenced with immunoSEQ multiplex PCR; TCRdb's copy has only in-frame clones and lacks some. Clone size and V and J calls were adopted from that table, with D and trimming inferred from the DNA. Found here are about 480,000 clones, around 79% of them singletons; the top ten hold around 12%.

This chain connects TRBV18 to TRBJ2-1; 10 bases are a match to TRBD1. Sequencing used PBMCs. The sequence was obtained from a woman in her thirties or forties in good health. Some clones in this sample may be carry-over from other donors' samples. The CDR3 DNA sequence: TGTGCCAGCTCACCCGCGACAGGGGGCCCTGGGGAGCAGTTCTTC. Translated: CASSPATGGPGEQFF.